A single sample is the source of the 27 T cell receptor beta chains below, sequenced in a study of T-cell reconstitution after alpha-beta-depleted transplantation in children. For TCRbeta, the library was prepared with unique molecular identifiers. In TCRdb, the PCR reads were re-called with MiXCR into one record per CDR3 protein. This table has some 840,000 distinct CDR3 sequences, about 15% appearing once. Specimen: PBMCs, mostly from graft donor cells, collected 360 days after TCRalphabeta/CD19-depleted stem cell transplant. Source of these receptors: a male patient between 10 and 17 years old who had a stem cell transplant for acute lymphoblastic leukemia, so the T cells may come from the graft donor.

This sequence joins TRBV29-1 and TRBJ2-7; tentatively, D is TRBD2 (6 bases). The CDR3 loop spans 13 amino acids. The V gene lost 6 bases and the J gene lost 7 bases, with 19 bases spanning the gap. The V gene's germline CDR1 is SQVTM and CDR2 ANQGSEA. CDR3 loop: CSVGGPYMGEQYF. The DNA for the CDR3 is TGCAGCGTCGGAGGGCCCTACATGGGAGAGCAGTACTTC.

A few counts support this clonotype. The V call is TRBV20-1, the J call TRBJ1-3, with TRBD1 matching over 9 bases. V lost 7 bases to trimming and J lost 4 bases; unmatched junction nucleotides: 14. The germline CDR1 and CDR2 sequences are DFQATT and SNEGSKA (reference sequence). The CDR3 has 16 amino acids. This CDR3 reads CSGTGARGALGNTIYF. DNA of the CDR3: TGCAGTGGGACAGGGGCCCGCGGGGCTCTGGGAAACACCATATATTTT.

This clonotype occurred once. The chain is built from TRBV6-5 and TRBJ2-1, with 10 positions matching TRBD2. Unmatched junction bases numbered 7, after V lost 0 bases and J lost 5 bases. Germline V CDR1 and CDR2: MNHEY, SVGAGI. This CDR3 contains 17 residues. CDR3 in DNA: TGTGCCAGCAGTTACTCGAGCCTAGCGGGAGTGAACAATGAGCAGTTCTTC. It is translated as CASSYSSLAGVNNEQFF.

There are a few counts of this clonotype. The V and J genes are TRBV7-8 and TRBJ2-1, with D perhaps matching TRBD2 (6 bases). The ends were cut back, 6 bases at V and 4 bases at J, with 19 bases in the middle. The CDR3 totals 16 residues. Per germline, CDR1 SGHVS and CDR2 FQNEAQ. CDR3 loop: CASSPRGSRSYNEQFF. The CDR3 coding sequence is TGTGCCAGCAGTCCTCGGGGGTCAAGGAGTTACAATGAGCAGTTCTTC. Full variable domain (outside the CDR3, taken from reference TRBV7-8 and TRBJ2-1): GAGVSQSPRYKVAKRGQDVALRCDPISGHVSLFWYQQALGQGPEFLTYFQNEAQLDKSGLPSDRFFAERPEGSVSTLKIQRTQQEDSAVYLCASSPRGSRSYNEQFFGPGTRLTVL.

This rearrangement joins TRBV7-6 to TRBJ2-5; D not resolved. Germline CDR1 SGHVS, CDR2 FNYEAQ. V gave up 5 bases and J gave up 0 bases, with 16 bases separating them. The CDR3 length is 16 residues. The CDR3, as DNA: TGTGCCAGCAGCCCACTATTCCGGACGGACCAAGAGACCCAGTACTTC. Translating gives CASSPLFRTDQETQYF.

This clonotype was detected a few times. The V and J genes are TRBV5-1 and TRBJ2-7; D is perhaps TRBD1 or TRBD2 (5 bases each). Trimming cost V 4 bases and J 2 bases, with 13 bases left between them. This CDR3 is built from 14 residues. Germline loops: CDR1 SGHRS, CDR2 YFSETQ. CDR3 in amino acids: CASSTGRIPYEQYF. The CDR3 DNA is TGCGCCAGCAGCACGGGACGGATTCCCTACGAGCAGTACTTC.

In its sample, this clonotype was seen a few times. This chain joins TRBV30 and TRBJ1-5, with D possibly being TRBD1 (5 bases). The CDR3 loop spans 13 amino acids. Per germline, CDR1 GTSNPN and CDR2 SVGIG (reference sequence). The germline V and J ends were trimmed by 5 bases and 3 bases, with 11 bases remaining between them. The CDR3 bases are TGTGCCTGGTCTCAGGGTCACAATCAGCCCCAGCATTTT. Its protein is CAWSQGHNQPQHF.

The chain carries TRBV19 and TRBJ1-5; the D gene is possibly TRBD1 (6 bases). V was cut by 5 bases and J by 6 bases, with 17 bases left in between. This CDR3 region has 15 residues. Germline CDR1 is LNHDA and CDR2 is SQIVND (reference sequence). The CDR3 spells CASSEAGAGIQPQHF. The CDR3 bases are TGTGCCAGTAGTGAGGCAGGGGCAGGGATTCAGCCCCAGCATTTT.

This clonotype was detected only a few times. The chain employs TRBV5-1 and TRBJ1-1; 8 nucleotides align to TRBD1. J gave up 0 bases and V 2 bases, and 6 bases lay outside the gene matches. CDR1 and CDR2 from the germline V gene are SGHRS and YFSETQ. The CDR3 contains 16 residues. The DNA of the CDR3 is TGCGCCAGCAGCTTCCAGACAGGGGAGGTGAACACTGAAGCTTTCTTT. Translation: CASSFQTGEVNTEAFF. Full variable domain (rest looked up from reference TRBV5-1 and TRBJ1-1): KAGVTQTPRYLIKTRGQQVTLSCSPISGHRSVSWYQQTPGQGLQFLFEYFSETQRNKGNFPGRFSGRQFSNSRSEMNVSTLELGDSALYLCASSFQTGEVNTEAFFGQGTRLTVV.

This chain uses TRBV20-1 with TRBJ2-1; 11 bases align to TRBD1. The junction had 4 bases not matched to a gene; V was cut back by 2 bases and J by 7 bases. Germline loops: CDR1 DFQATT, CDR2 SNEGSKA (reference sequence). The CDR3 contains 14 residues. CDR3 residues: CSARTGTGGNEQFF. The CDR3, as DNA: TGCAGTGCTAGAACCGGGACAGGGGGTAATGAGCAGTTCTTC.

This clonotype was observed a few times. The chain combines TRBV4-2 with TRBJ2-7; 14 bases are a match to TRBD2. Per germline, CDR1 LGHNA and CDR2 YNFKEQ. V lost 4 bases, J lost 7 bases, and 9 bases stayed unmatched. The CDR3 extends over 16 amino acids. The CDR3 bases are TGTGCCAGCAGCCTATACGGGACTAGCGGGAGCGGAGAGCAGTACTTC. Its translation is CASSLYGTSGSGEQYF.

Only a few counts were recorded for this clonotype. The V call is TRBV7-3, the J call TRBJ1-5, with unresolved D. Germline-derived CDR1 and CDR2 are SGHTA and FQGTGA. CDR3 length: 14 residues. Trimming shortened V by 2 bases and J by 6 bases, and 11 bases separated the two germline ends. The CDR3 sequence: CASSLYGSGQPQHF. The CDR3 DNA reads TGTGCCAGCAGCTTATATGGCTCCGGTCAGCCCCAGCATTTT.

The V call is TRBV10-3, the J call TRBJ2-7, with TRBD2 identical over 12 bases. Germline trimming cut 8 bases from V and 2 bases from J; bases unmatched to any gene: 7. The CDR3 length is 15 residues. Germline V lookup: CDR1 ENHRY, CDR2 SYGVKD. As DNA, the CDR3 is TGTGCCATCCAAAGACTAGCGGGAGCCGCCTACGAGCAGTACTTC. Translation gives CAIQRLAGAAYEQYF.

V and J are TRBV2 and TRBJ2-1; D might be TRBD1 (5 bases). The CDR3 is 17 residues long. The V and J ends lost 8 bases and 1 base respectively, with 21 bases between them. The germline V gene encodes CDR1 SNHLY and CDR2 FYNNEI. The CDR3 reads CASRFNRIPSSYNEQFF. As DNA, the CDR3 is TGTGCCAGCCGTTTTAACAGGATTCCCTCATCCTACAATGAGCAGTTCTTC. Full variable domain (rest looked up from reference TRBV2 and TRBJ2-1): EPEVTQTPSHQVTQMGQEVILRCVPISNHLYFYWYRQILGQKVEFLVSFYNNEISEKSEIFDDQFSVERPDGSNFTLKIRSTKLEDSAMYFCASRFNRIPSSYNEQFFGPGTRLTVL.

The V gene is TRBV11-1, the J gene TRBJ2-3, with TRBD2 matching 9 bases. This CDR3 comprises 18 residues. Germline loops: CDR1 SGHAT, CDR2 FQDESV (reference sequence). With V trimmed by 1 base and J by 2 bases, 10 bases remained unmatched. CDR3: CASSLDLSLAGPTDTQYF. CDR3 DNA: TGTGCCAGCAGCTTAGACTTAAGCCTAGCGGGACCCACAGATACGCAGTATTTT.

The rearrangement links TRBV6-5 to TRBJ1-2; D gene unclear. Germline CDR1 is MNHEY and CDR2 is SVGAGI. This CDR3 spans 15 amino acids. V dropped 4 bases and J dropped 2 bases, with 14 bases sitting between them. CDR3: CASSSDTPRNYGYTF. As DNA, the CDR3 is TGTGCCAGCAGTTCTGACACTCCCCGGAACTATGGCTACACCTTC.

This clonotype showed up just a few times. The CDR3 bases are TGCAGCGTTGCGGGGCAGGGAGAGACCCAGTACTTC. Amino acid sequence: CSVAGQGETQYF. V usage is TRBV29-1 and J usage is TRBJ2-5; D may match TRBD1 or TRBD2 (5 bases each). This CDR3 contains 12 residues. Germline CDR1 is SQVTM and CDR2 is ANQGSEA. Trimming took 4 bases from V and 4 from J, leaving 10 bases between them.

This clonotype was seen at least ten times. This chain uses TRBV5-1 with TRBJ2-1, with 13 positions matching TRBD2. The CDR3 extends over 14 amino acids. With 4 bases clipped from V and 7 bases from J, the junction kept 2 bases outside the gene matches. Germline CDR1 and CDR2: SGHRS and YFSETQ. In DNA form, the CDR3 reads TGCGCCAGCAGCCGGACTAGCGGGAGAAATGAGCAGTTCTTC. This gives the protein CASSRTSGRNEQFF.

This clonotype has at least ten counts. V usage is TRBV4-1 and J usage is TRBJ2-7; 8 bases match TRBD2. This CDR3 has 17 amino acids. The ends lost 0 bases at V and 0 bases at J; junction bases unmatched: 7. CDR1 MGHRA and CDR2 YSYEKL come from the germline V gene. DNA of the CDR3: TGCGCCAGCAGCCAAGAAGGCCTAGCGGGTAGCTCCTACGAGCAGTACTTC. This codes for CASSQEGLAGSSYEQYF.

In its sample, this clonotype was seen many times. The J gene is TRBJ2-1, the V gene TRBV5-1; 12 positions match TRBD2. The junction had 10 bases not matched to a gene; V was cut back by 2 bases and J by 4 bases. The germline V gene encodes CDR1 SGHRS and CDR2 YFSETQ. CDR3 size: 18 residues. CDR3 in amino acids: CASSFLLAGGPRYNEQFF. The CDR3 region has the DNA TGCGCCAGCAGCTTCCTCCTAGCGGGAGGGCCTAGGTACAATGAGCAGTTCTTC.

This clonotype was detected ten times or more. The chain joins TRBV28 to TRBJ2-1; possible D gene TRBD2, 6 bases. Germline lookup yields CDR1 MDHEN and CDR2 SYDVKM. Between the trimmed V and J ends, which lost 2 bases and 15 bases, there was a span of 20 bases. This CDR3 has 14 amino acids. The CDR3 DNA sequence: TGTGCCAGCAGTTTAATTAGCACGACTACTAGCCCGTTCTTC. It encodes CASSLISTTTSPFF.

Many counts were recorded for this clonotype. This chain connects TRBV5-1 to TRBJ2-3, with D perhaps matching TRBD1 or TRBD2 (5 bases each). The V and J ends lost 4 bases and 4 bases respectively, with 19 bases between them. Germline CDR1 SGHRS, CDR2 YFSETQ. This CDR3 is 16 amino acids long. DNA for the CDR3: TGCGCCAGCAGCGTTTCCTTGGTGGGACCATCAGATACGCAGTATTTT. Its protein product is CASSVSLVGPSDTQYF.

This clonotype was picked up a small number of times. The chain joins TRBV20-1 to TRBJ2-7; D not certain. V was clipped by 5 bases and J by 2 bases, with 1 base between them. This CDR3 has 9 amino acids. From germline, CDR1 is DFQATT and CDR2 SNEGSKA (reference sequence). CDR3 nucleotides: TGCAGTGCTCCCTACGAGCAGTACTTC. Translated, it gives CSAPYEQYF.

The chain is built from TRBV6-1 and TRBJ2-1; 7 bases map to TRBD1. V lost 6 bases to trimming and J lost 3 bases; unmatched junction nucleotides: 14. Germline CDR1 MNHNS, CDR2 SASEGT. The CDR3 is 17 residues long. CDR3 coding DNA: TGTGCCAGCAGGTCATATACAGGGGCGGCCTACTACAATGAGCAGTTCTTC. Translating it yields CASRSYTGAAYYNEQFF.

In its sample, this clonotype was seen a few times. The chain carries TRBV6-1 and TRBJ2-7, with TRBD1 matching 11 bases. The CDR3 has 17 amino acids. The V segment lost 6 bases and the J segment 1 base; nucleotides outside the gene matches: 11. Per germline, CDR1 MNHNS and CDR2 SASEGT. For the CDR3, the DNA is TGTGCCAGCAGCGGGACAGGGGGGACTGAGGTTTCCTACGAGCAGTACTTC. Translated: CASSGTGGTEVSYEQYF.

This clonotype was counted at least ten times. V is TRBV7-9 and J is TRBJ2-3; no definite D call. CDR1 and CDR2 (germline): SEHNR, FQNEAQ (reference sequence). The CDR3 is made up of 12 amino acids. V was shortened by 5 bases and J by 3 bases, with 6 bases between the two germline ends. Here the CDR3 DNA reads TGTGCCAGCAGCCAAATTACAGATACGCAGTATTTT. Translated: CASSQITDTQYF.

The chain uses TRBV19 and TRBJ2-1; perhaps TRBD2 as D (5 bases). The CDR3 spans 18 residues. V gave up 3 bases and J gave up 5 bases, with 23 bases separating them. Germline V gene data show CDR1 as LNHDA and CDR2 as SQIVND (reference sequence). The CDR3 DNA follows: TGTGCCAGTAGTATGATGGGAGCAGTATCGATCCTGAACAATGAGCAGTTCTTC. Its translation is CASSMMGAVSILNNEQFF.